The clone carrying this TCR beta chain was found once. Its antigen is undetermined. These data belong to a study of cytomegalovirus exposure and HLA in healthy donors. Study details: Most genotyped donors, roughly 80% of 350 to 500, had Caucasian-associated genetic ancestry. Findings and caveats of the study: When the data were analyzed later, several of the most significant clusters appeared to be linked to common viral pathogens. In a later analysis, most CMV-associated TCR beta chains appeared HLA-restricted.

The study ran its PCR with 60 Vbeta and 13 Jbeta primers. Clones were read by immunoSEQ multiplex PCR, and TCRdb kept only the in-frame ones, dropping some. The sample holds some 130,000 clones; roughly 80% are singletons and the top ten take 2% to 3%. The source material was PBMCs. The sequence came from a man aged 30-40 years in good health and CMV-seronegative.

CDR3 sequence reads: CASTPTENTEAFF. Written as DNA, the CDR3 is TGTGCCAGCACCCCGACAGAGAACACTGAAGCTTTCTTT. The V and J genes are TRBV6-1 and TRBJ1-1; D perhaps matches TRBD1 (5 bases). This CDR3 has 13 amino acids. V was pared by 7 bases and J by 1 base, with 10 bases between. Germline V gene lookup returns CDR1 MNHNS and CDR2 SASEGT.